These 29 T cell receptor beta chains share one sample of origin, sequenced in a study of blood T cell repertoires in COVID-19 (dated by TCRdb to the early 2020s). To prepare the library, the immunoSEQ multiplex PCR assay was applied. Held by TCRdb, this immuneACCESS table contains in-frame sequences only and omits some clones. Under half of the omission traces to an unresolved V gene where checked; the cause of the rest is unknown. The sample yields 200,000 to 300,000 clones; around four fifths were counted once. The ten largest clones take up around 4.2% of the sample. The material sequenced was peripheral blood. These receptors were obtained from a man between 60 and 70 years old with acute or convalescent COVID-19.

V and J are TRBV5-8 and TRBJ2-7; no clear D. Trimming left V 1 base short and J 0 bases short, with 8 bases between. The CDR3 spans 14 residues. Germline V CDR1 and CDR2: SGHTS, YDEGEE. CDR3 loop: CASSLLGGSYEQYF. CDR3 DNA: TGTGCCAGCAGCTTGTTAGGCGGCTCCTACGAGCAGTACTTC. Supplemented by reference TRBV5-8 and TRBJ2-7, the full variable domain reads EAGVTQSPTHLIKTRGQQATLRCSPISGHTSVYWYQQALGLGLQFLLWYDEGEERNRGNFPPRFSGRQFPNYSSELNVNALELEDSALYLCASSLLGGSYEQYFGPGTRLTVT.

The V and J genes are TRBV27 and TRBJ1-4; 8 bases are a match to TRBD1. Germline V gene lookup returns CDR1 MNHEY and CDR2 SMNVEV (reference sequence). V was pared by 4 bases and J by 12 bases, with 16 bases of the junction left unmatched. The CDR3 runs 16 residues. The CDR3 sequence: CASSSKYGQGGTELFF. The CDR3 region has the DNA TGTGCCAGCAGTTCAAAATATGGACAGGGAGGCACGGAACTGTTTTTT. The full variable domain, rest sourced from reference TRBV27 and TRBJ1-4, is EAQVTQNPRYLITVTGKKLTVTCSQNMNHEYMSWYRQDPGLGLRQIYYSMNVEVTDKGDVPEGYKVSRKEKRNFPLILESPSPNQTSLYFCASSSKYGQGGTELFFGSGTQLSVL.

The chain uses TRBV7-9 and TRBJ1-6; 7 positions agree with TRBD1. This CDR3 is 15 amino acids long. V dropped 4 bases and J dropped 7; count of bases not matched to a gene: 7. Germline V gives CDR1 SEHNR, CDR2 FQNEAQ (reference sequence). The CDR3 DNA reads as TGTGCCAGCAGCTCCCGACAGGGTGGAAATTCACCCCTCCACTTT. It is translated as CASSSRQGGNSPLHF.

The J gene is TRBJ2-5, the V gene TRBV9; 8 positions agree with TRBD2. The CDR3 is 16 residues long. Trimming at V came to 2 bases and at J to 0 bases, leaving 6 bases not matched to a gene. Germline CDR1 and CDR2: SGDLS and YYNGEE. CDR3: CASSVGQRGYQETQYF. The CDR3 region has the DNA TGTGCCAGCAGCGTTGGCCAGCGGGGGTACCAAGAGACCCAGTACTTC.

This chain joins TRBV7-2 and TRBJ2-1; maybe TRBD2 (6 bases). The length of the CDR3 is 15 residues. V was shortened by 4 bases and J by 5 bases, with 15 bases between the two germline ends. Germline CDR1 SGHTA, CDR2 FQGNSA. The CDR3 bases are TGTGCCAGCAGCTCCGACGGGACTTTAAACAATGAGCAGTTCTTC. Translation: CASSSDGTLNNEQFF.

The J gene is TRBJ2-5, the V gene TRBV5-8, with 13 bases identical to TRBD2. V lost 2 bases, J lost 5 bases, and 3 bases stayed unmatched. Germline V gene lookup returns CDR1 SGHTS and CDR2 YDEGEE. The CDR3 length is 15 residues. CDR3: CASSLGLAGDETQYF. CDR3 bases: TGTGCCAGCAGCTTAGGACTAGCGGGAGATGAGACCCAGTACTTC.

The chain links TRBV3-1 (or the pseudogene TRBV3-2) to TRBJ2-1; tentative D call: TRBD2 (5 bases). The CDR3 sequence is 14 residues long. The V end lost 0 bases, the J end lost 9 bases, and 12 bases lay between the germline ends. CDR1 and CDR2 (germline): LGHDT, YNNKEL (reference sequence). The CDR3 loop is CASSQDRPAGEQFF. CDR3 bases: TGTGCCAGCAGCCAAGATCGGCCGGCGGGTGAGCAGTTCTTC.

The chain has TRBV19 and TRBJ2-7; 14 bases map to TRBD2. The CDR3 totals 17 residues. The junction had 9 bases not matched to a gene; V was cut back by 5 bases and J by 3 bases. The V gene's germline CDR1 is LNHDA and CDR2 SQIVND (reference sequence). The CDR3 DNA reads TGTGCCAGTAGTGCTCCGGGACTAGCGGGAGATCTCTACGAGCAGTACTTC. As protein: CASSAPGLAGDLYEQYF. Filled out from reference TRBV19 and TRBJ2-7, the complete variable domain reads DGGITQSPKYLFRKEGQNVTLSCEQNLNHDAMYWYRQDPGQGLRLIYYSQIVNDFQKGDIAEGYSVSREKKESFPLTVTSAQKNPTAFYLCASSAPGLAGDLYEQYFGPGTRLTVT.

The rearrangement uses TRBV4-3 and TRBJ1-1; D may be TRBD1 (6 bases). With 3 bases removed from V and 4 bases from J, the gap between germline ends came to 18 bases. The V gene's germline CDR1 is LGHNA and CDR2 YSLEER. The CDR3 runs to 16 residues. The CDR3 bases are TGCGCCAGCAGCCATGAATGGGCGGGGGGCGGCACTGAAGCTTTCTTT. Amino acid sequence: CASSHEWAGGGTEAFF.

The chain uses TRBV6-4 and TRBJ2-1; 10 bases agree with TRBD2. Germline V CDR1 and CDR2: MRHNA, SNTAGT. CDR3 length equals 16 residues. With 8 bases clipped from V and 4 bases from J, the junction kept 11 bases outside the gene matches. The CDR3 nucleotides are TGTGCCAGCTCGAGTGATGTAGCGGGGGGTTACAATGAGCAGTTCTTC. It translates to CASSSDVAGGYNEQFF.

The V call is TRBV7-2, the J call TRBJ2-3; 7 bases line up with TRBD1. The CDR3 is 15 amino acids. Germline V gene sequence: CDR1 SGHTA, CDR2 FQGNSA. Trimming at V came to 0 bases and at J to 4 bases, leaving 4 bases not matched to a gene. The CDR3 DNA sequence: TGTGCCAGCAGCTTAGCAGTAGGGGGCGCAGATACGCAGTATTTT. It specifies CASSLAVGGADTQYF.

The chain links TRBV29-1 to TRBJ2-7; 7 bases align to TRBD1. This CDR3 contains 12 residues. The V segment lost 4 bases and the J segment 5 bases; nucleotides outside the gene matches: 5. CDR1 and CDR2 (germline): SQVTM, ANQGSEA. Here the CDR3 reads CSVGQGRNEQYF. CDR3 nucleotides: TGCAGCGTTGGACAGGGTCGGAACGAGCAGTACTTC.

This chain connects TRBV30 to TRBJ2-3; D may be TRBD2 (5 bases). The CDR3 has 11 residues. The germline V gene has CDR1 GTSNPN and CDR2 SVGIG (reference sequence). V was shortened by 2 bases and J by 6 bases, with 6 bases between the two germline ends. CDR3 in DNA: TGTGCCTGGAGTCGAGGGGATACGCAGTATTTT. Protein: CAWSRGDTQYF.

V and J are TRBV19 and TRBJ2-7; 8 nucleotides line up with TRBD2. The length of the CDR3 is 15 residues. Trimming took 7 bases from V and 0 from J; bases not matched to a gene: 8. From germline, CDR1 is LNHDA and CDR2 SQIVND (reference sequence). CDR3 in amino acids: CASKNSGTRSYEQYF. CDR3 nucleotide sequence: TGTGCCAGTAAAAATAGCGGGACTCGCTCCTACGAGCAGTACTTC.

This clone appeared a single time. In nucleotides, the CDR3 is TGTGCTAGTGGTTTGGTACTTCCCCGAACGGCAGGCAAAAACATTCAGTACTTC. Amino acids: CASGLVLPRTAGKNIQYF. The V gene is TRBV12-5, the J gene TRBJ2-4; D is ambiguous. Trimming shortened V by 0 bases and J by 3 bases, and 18 bases separated the two germline ends. CDR1 LGHNT and CDR2 FRNRAP come from the germline V gene. The CDR3 has 18 amino acids.

V usage is TRBV3-1 (or the pseudogene TRBV3-2) and J usage is TRBJ2-7; weak D call: TRBD1 (6 bases). The CDR3 runs to 13 residues. V was clipped by 4 bases and J by 2 bases, with 9 bases between them. Looked up from germline, CDR1 is LGHDT and CDR2 is YNNKEL (reference sequence). CDR3 protein: CASSRQDTYEQYF. The CDR3, as DNA: TGTGCCAGCAGCCGACAGGACACCTACGAGCAGTACTTC.

This chain uses TRBV18 with TRBJ1-1; perhaps TRBD1 as D (5 bases). Germline V CDR1 and CDR2: KGHSH, LQKENI. The CDR3 runs 17 residues. V was clipped by 1 base and J by 4 bases, with 19 bases between them. CDR3 protein: CASSPRDSGLGGTEAFF. As DNA, the CDR3 is TGTGCCAGCTCACCACGAGACTCGGGGCTCGGGGGCACTGAAGCTTTCTTT.

The chain joins TRBV6-2 or TRBV6-3 to TRBJ2-5; no firm D call. Germline loops: CDR1 MNHEY, CDR2 SVGEGT. The ends were cut back, 2 bases at V and 1 base at J, with 8 bases in the middle. This CDR3 region has 14 residues. The CDR3 DNA reads TGTGCCAGCAGTTACATACTAACCCAAGAGACCCAGTACTTC. As protein: CASSYILTQETQYF.

The V gene is TRBV3-1 (or the pseudogene TRBV3-2), the J gene TRBJ1-6; unclear D gene. Germline loops: CDR1 LGHDT, CDR2 YNNKEL (reference sequence). The CDR3 extends over 14 amino acids. Deletions cut 1 base from V and 7 bases from J, with 8 bases between. CDR3 protein: CASSQGLGNSPLHF. CDR3 sequence (DNA): TGTGCCAGCAGCCAAGGACTAGGAAATTCACCCCTCCACTTT.

This chain links TRBV6-5 with TRBJ2-3, with 7 bases that match TRBD1. The CDR3 is 16 amino acids. From germline, CDR1 is MNHEY and CDR2 SVGAGI. J lost 4 bases, V lost 0 bases, and 7 bases had no gene match. CDR3 sequence reads: CASSYSVSGGPDTQYF. CDR3 nucleotides: TGTGCCAGCAGTTACTCGGTGTCAGGGGGTCCAGATACGCAGTATTTT.

This clone was detected only once. V usage is TRBV7-2 and J usage is TRBJ2-2; D is perhaps TRBD1 (5 bases). Trimming removed 5 bases from V and 0 bases from J, with 7 bases in between. The CDR3 contains 14 residues. Germline V gene data show CDR1 as SGHTA and CDR2 as FQGNSA. The CDR3 region has the DNA TGTGCCAGCAGCCCAGGGACGAACACCGGGGAGCTGTTTTTT. It codes for CASSPGTNTGELFF.

This chain joins TRBV19 and TRBJ1-1; D is ambiguous. CDR1 LNHDA and CDR2 SQIVND come from the germline V gene (reference sequence). This CDR3 spans 15 amino acids. V was trimmed by 3 bases and J by 5 bases, leaving 16 bases between them. CDR3 region: CASSIQLSLQTEAFF. The CDR3 DNA is TGTGCCAGTAGTATTCAGTTGTCGCTGCAAACTGAAGCTTTCTTT.

V gene TRBV6-5 combines with J gene TRBJ1-2; 8 bases align to TRBD1. Germline values: CDR1 MNHEY, CDR2 SVGAGI. The CDR3 covers 14 residues. After removal of 4 bases from V and 4 bases from J, the junction contained 5 bases not matched to a gene. CDR3 nucleotide sequence: TGTGCCAGCAGTTCGAGACAGGGGACCTATGGCTACACCTTC. This sequence encodes CASSSRQGTYGYTF.

The gene calls are TRBV5-1 and TRBJ1-2; 7 bases agree with TRBD1. This CDR3 contains 12 residues. Trimming took 2 bases from V and 6 from J; bases not matched to a gene: 1. The germline V gene encodes CDR1 SGHRS and CDR2 YFSETQ. The CDR3: CASSFQGDGYTF. In nucleotides, the CDR3 is TGCGCCAGCAGCTTCCAGGGGGATGGCTACACCTTC.

The V call is TRBV28, the J call TRBJ2-7; 8 nucleotides match TRBD1. Germline V gene lookup returns CDR1 MDHEN and CDR2 SYDVKM. The V gene end was trimmed by 3 bases and the J gene end by 1 base; junction bases not matched to a gene: 2. This CDR3 spans 14 amino acids. CDR3 DNA: TGTGCCAGCAGTTTTTGGACAGGGTCCTACGAGCAGTACTTC. This translates into CASSFWTGSYEQYF.

CDR3 loop: CASSLFQNTEAFF. The CDR3 bases are TGTGCCAGCAGTTTATTTCAGAACACTGAAGCTTTCTTT. This sequence joins TRBV12-3 or TRBV12-4 and TRBJ1-1; D not resolved. The CDR3 runs 13 residues. V was cut by 2 bases and J by 1 base, with 5 bases left in between.

The chain combines TRBV6-5 with TRBJ1-2; D not certain. This CDR3 has 13 amino acids. The V end was cut by 6 bases, the J end by 3 bases, with 11 bases between. The germline CDR1 and CDR2 sequences are MNHEY and SVGAGI. The CDR3 here is CASSNGVYYGYTF. CDR3 DNA: TGTGCCAGCAGCAACGGGGTTTACTATGGCTACACCTTC.

Remarks on this clone: Compared with germline, one end of the junction differs, possibly owing to a read error. The genes are TRBV6-5 and TRBJ1-2, with 7 positions matching TRBD1. From germline, CDR1 is MNHEY and CDR2 SVGAGI. CDR3 length: 13 residues. CDR3 sequence reads: CASSYFQGGGYTF. The DNA of the CDR3 is TGTGCCAGCAGCTACTTCCAGGGGGGTGGCTACACCTTC.

This clone turned up a few times. This chain connects TRBV7-3 to TRBJ2-7; TRBD2 matches at 7 bases. With V trimmed by 5 bases and J by 0 bases, 7 bases remained unmatched. This CDR3 comprises 15 residues. Germline V gene lookup returns CDR1 SGHTA and CDR2 FQGTGA. In nucleotides, the CDR3 is TGTGCCAGCAGCCAAGGGGAGGGCCCCTCCTACGAGCAGTACTTC. This gives the protein CASSQGEGPSYEQYF.